These 11 T cell receptor beta chains were sequenced from one sample in a study of T cells in Graves' hyperthyroidism and ophthalmopathy. From RNA transcripts, TCR beta CDR3 regions were amplified. The TCR CDR3 first-round RT-PCR relied on the HTBI primer set. TCRdb reprocessed the multiplex PCR reads with MiXCR, giving one entry per CDR3 protein. The sample yields fewer than 200,000 distinct CDR3 sequences, about 9.4% seen once. Sequencing was carried out using blood. The receptors here all came from a woman younger than 30 with Graves' hyperthyroidism that later progressed to Graves' ophthalmopathy.

This clonotype was found many times. J is TRBJ1-2 and V is TRBV6-1; D gene ambiguous. This CDR3 comprises 13 residues. The V gene's germline CDR1 is MNHNS and CDR2 SASEGT. With 2 bases removed from V and 8 bases from J, the gap between germline ends came to 12 bases. In nucleotides, the CDR3 is TGTGCCAGCAGTGAATTGGAGTTCGACGGCTACACCTTC. Translating gives CASSELEFDGYTF.

This clonotype was seen only once. A much larger clone lies one base from this, so it may be a read error. The rearrangement links TRBV9 to TRBJ2-7; D unresolved. The CDR3 loop spans 14 amino acids. CDR1 is SGDLS, CDR2 YYNGEE, per germline. Trimming shortened V by 0 bases and J by 0 bases, and 7 bases separated the two germline ends. This CDR3 is CASSVGPGSYEQYF. In nucleotides, the CDR3 is TGTGCCAGCAGCGTAGGGCCGGGCTCCTACGAGCAGTACTTC.

This clonotype was observed at least ten times. This chain uses TRBV20-1 with TRBJ2-4; either TRBD1 or TRBD2 may supply D (5 bases each). The CDR3 spans 17 residues. Trimming pared 6 bases from V and 1 base from J, leaving 22 bases between. Germline CDR1 is DFQATT and CDR2 is SNEGSKA (reference sequence). In DNA form, the CDR3 reads TGCAGTGCGGCGAGGGTTTGGGGGTTTGGTGCCAAAAACATTCAGTACTTC. Translated, it gives CSAARVWGFGAKNIQYF.

This clonotype was counted many times. J is TRBJ1-3 and V is TRBV12-3 or TRBV12-4, with a possible D match to TRBD1 (5 bases). The length of the CDR3 is 13 residues. Trimming shortened V by 2 bases and J by 9 bases, and 11 bases separated the two germline ends. CDR3 nucleotides: TGTGCCAGCAGTTTAAGCCTGCAGGGCACCATATATTTT. Its protein product is CASSLSLQGTIYF.

There are a few counts of this clonotype. V and J are TRBV6-1 and TRBJ2-5; a weak D match, TRBD2 (6 bases). Germline V lookup: CDR1 MNHNS, CDR2 SASEGT. CDR3 length equals 15 residues. V was shortened by 5 bases and J by 5 bases, with 18 bases between the two germline ends. CDR3 DNA sequence: TGTGCCAGCAGTTTGGATAGCGGTAAAAAGGAGACCCAGTACTTC. Encoded protein: CASSLDSGKKETQYF.

This clonotype has a count of ten or more. The chain joins TRBV2 to TRBJ2-1, with 15 bases matching TRBD2. V dropped 6 bases and J dropped 7; count of bases not matched to a gene: 1. The CDR3 has 14 amino acids. In germline, CDR1 is SNHLY, CDR2 FYNNEI. CDR3 nucleotide sequence: TGTGCCAGCAGCGGGACTAGCGGGGGGAATGAGCAGTTCTTC. Protein sequence: CASSGTSGGNEQFF.

Ten or more counts support this clonotype. The chain combines TRBV7-9 with TRBJ1-2; 8 bases are a match to TRBD1. This CDR3 is 14 amino acids long. With V trimmed by 5 bases and J by 4 bases, 6 bases remained unmatched. The germline V gene encodes CDR1 SEHNR and CDR2 FQNEAQ (reference sequence). The CDR3 DNA reads TGTGCCAGCAGCCCCGCAGGGGGCGCCTATGGCTACACCTTC. It yields the protein CASSPAGGAYGYTF. Looking up the rest from reference TRBV7-9 and TRBJ1-2 gives the full variable domain: DTGVSQNPRHKITKRGQNVTFRCDPISEHNRLYWYRQTLGQGPEFLTYFQNEAQLEKSRLLSDRFSAERPKGSFSTLEIQRTEQGDSAMYLCASSPAGGAYGYTFGSGTRLTVV.

At least ten counts were recorded for this clonotype. The gene calls are TRBV11-1 and TRBJ2-1; 7 bases match TRBD1. The CDR3 consists of 16 residues. The ends lost 5 bases at V and 8 bases at J; junction bases unmatched: 15. Germline values: CDR1 SGHAT, CDR2 FQDESV (reference sequence). The DNA of the CDR3 is TGTGCCAGCAGCCCCTTACAGGGGCCCCCTTGGGATGAGCAGTTCTTC. It is translated as CASSPLQGPPWDEQFF. The whole variable domain, remainder taken from reference TRBV11-1 and TRBJ2-1, is EAEVAQSPRYKITEKSQAVAFWCDPISGHATLYWYRQILGQGPELLVQFQDESVVDDSQLPKDRFSAERLKGVDSTLKIQPAELGDSAMYLCASSPLQGPPWDEQFFGPGTRLTVL.

This clonotype was counted many times. The chain has TRBV20-1 and TRBJ2-1; D is uncertain. The CDR3 is 16 residues long. V lost 0 bases and J 6 bases, leaving 18 bases between the germline ends. Germline CDR1 is DFQATT and CDR2 is SNEGSKA (reference sequence). CDR3 loop: CSAREYAPRRSNEQFF. CDR3 DNA sequence: TGCAGTGCTAGAGAGTATGCCCCCCGAAGGTCCAATGAGCAGTTCTTC.

Here the CDR3 reads CATSRGTANTEAFF. The CDR3 nucleotides read TGTGCCACCAGCAGAGGGACAGCGAACACTGAAGCTTTCTTT. V and J are TRBV15 and TRBJ1-1, with a tentative D call TRBD1 (6 bases). Germline V gene sequence: CDR1 LNHNV, CDR2 YYDKDF (reference sequence). The CDR3 contains 14 residues. V lost 1 base to trimming and J lost 1 base, with 7 bases between them.

This clonotype was counted a few times. The chain carries TRBV11-1 and TRBJ2-3, with 7 bases identical to TRBD1. V trimming: 5 bases; J trimming: 2 bases; junction bases outside the gene matches: 7. This CDR3 has 15 amino acids. Germline CDR1 is SGHAT and CDR2 is FQDESV (reference sequence). CDR3 loop: CASSRGQEYTDTQYF. The CDR3 region has the DNA TGTGCCAGCAGCCGCGGACAGGAGTACACAGATACGCAGTATTTT.